This T cell receptor beta chain was profiled in a study of blood T cells in healthy people across ages. Study-level findings and limits: Long-lived and aged donors differed, with more naive CD4+ cells and higher diversity in the long-lived. TCR beta diversity, measured per million T cells, fell in a roughly linear way with age.

Through a sample-barcoded 5' primer and a J-beta primer mix, a second PCR was run for roughly 6 to 11 cycles. One entry per CDR3 protein results from TCRdb running MiXCR on the 5' RACE reads. The data contain 800,000 or so distinct CDR3 sequences, about 45% of them singletons. This clonotype has ten or more counts. Its antigen is currently unknown. CDR1 is PRHDT, CDR2 FYEKMQ, per germline (reference sequence). There are 16 residues in the CDR3. The V gene end was trimmed by 1 base and the J gene end by 4 bases; junction bases not matched to a gene: 8. Donors were systemically healthy Caucasian individuals from Russia aged about 6 to 100 years.

Material for sequencing was blood. The V call is TRBV13, the J call TRBJ2-5; 8 nucleotides agree with TRBD2. The source of this sequence is a man at least 80 years old in good health. As DNA, the CDR3 is TGTGCCAGCAGCTTAGAATCGGGGGGGCCTTTAGAGACCCAGTACTTC. This sequence encodes CASSLESGGPLETQYF.